This TCR beta chain was identified in a study of blood T cell repertoires in COVID-19 (TCRdb year 2020). General notes on the study: The collaborator samples originated in the United States, Italy and Spain and spanned the acute and convalescent phases of COVID-19. The prospective study material was composed of cDNA or gDNA derived from T cells, B-cell-depleted T cells, or PBMCs. Subjects who had been exposed to COVID-19, were actively infected with it, or had recovered from it provided the deeply sampled blood TCRbeta repertoires that made up the dataset. The repertoires were released in a freely available public database meant as a resource for research on the immune response to SARS-CoV-2. The samples were drawn from the first 160 participants of the ongoing ImmuneRACE study and from 950 to 1,500 subjects provided by 6 global collaborators. The sample metadata nearly always contained a de-identified subject ID, COVID-19 status, age in years and sex. HLA class I and class II types, where available, came from metadata supplied by the sample provider rather than from assay-based typing. The study at large found these results: Clinical and demographic metadata were provided uncurated, with the amount varying by source and participant.

Points on this clone: Its antigen is unknown. No base qualities exist here, and no much larger clone lies one base off it.

TCRbeta CDR3 regions were amplified from genomic DNA using the immunoSEQ Assay, a bias-controlled multiplex PCR. The paper's processing steps were these. The number of nucleated cells in each sample was estimated from the amplification of reference gene primers within the assay. Sequence reads were collapsed and filtered to measure the absolute abundance of every unique TCRbeta CDR3 rearrangement. Productive Simpson clonality was computed per sample as the square root of Simpson's diversity index over productive rearrangements. Held by TCRdb, this immuneACCESS table contains in-frame sequences only and omits some clones. Under half of the omission traces to an unresolved V gene where checked; the cause of the rest is unknown. D and trimming come from the DNA, and the V and J calls and clone size come from that table. The sample yields about 100,000 clones; 70% to 90% were counted once. The ten top clones hold over 10% of the sample.

The collaborating institutions used their own protocols to collect whole blood in K2EDTA tubes. Collaborator samples were shipped for TCRbeta analysis as frozen whole blood, isolated PBMCs, or DNA extracted from either sample type. Sequenced sample: peripheral blood. This clonotype was sampled from a man aged 50-59 years with active or convalescent COVID-19.

The CDR3 protein sequence reads: CATSDPTSGGYTGELFF. The sequence in DNA is TGTGCCACCAGTGACCCGACTAGCGGGGGCTACACCGGGGAGCTGTTTTTT. The V gene is TRBV24-1 and the J gene is TRBJ2-2; 12 central nucleotides agree with TRBD2. Unmatched junction bases come to 5, with V trimmed by 4 bases and J by 3 bases. Sequences KGHDR (CDR1) and SFDVKD (CDR2) are obtained from the germline V gene. Taken from cysteine to phenylalanine, the CDR3 has 17 residues. Only CDR3 DNA is held: 51 bases, read in frame from base 1.